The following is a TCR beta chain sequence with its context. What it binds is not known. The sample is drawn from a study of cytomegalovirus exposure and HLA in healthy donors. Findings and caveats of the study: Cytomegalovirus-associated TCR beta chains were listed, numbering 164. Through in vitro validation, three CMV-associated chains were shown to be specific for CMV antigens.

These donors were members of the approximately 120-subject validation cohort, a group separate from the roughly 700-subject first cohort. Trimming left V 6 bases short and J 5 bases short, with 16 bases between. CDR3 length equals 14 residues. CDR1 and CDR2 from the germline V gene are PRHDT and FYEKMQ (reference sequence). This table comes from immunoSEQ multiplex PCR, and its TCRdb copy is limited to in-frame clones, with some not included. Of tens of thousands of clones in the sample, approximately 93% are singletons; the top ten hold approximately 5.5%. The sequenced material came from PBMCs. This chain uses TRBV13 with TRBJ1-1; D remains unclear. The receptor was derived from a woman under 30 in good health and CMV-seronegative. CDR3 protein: CASRRGYMQTEAFF. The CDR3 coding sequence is TGTGCCAGCAGACGCGGATACATGCAGACTGAAGCTTTCTTT.